Listed here is a single TCR beta chain. Germline lookup yields CDR1 MRHNA and CDR2 SNTAGT. With 4 bases clipped from V and 4 bases from J, the junction kept 9 bases outside the gene matches. The CDR3 covers 16 residues. This sample is part of a study of blood T cell repertoires in COVID-19. TCRdb's table, derived via immunoSEQ multiplex PCR, lists solely in-frame clones and lacks some. The table lists 100,000 to 150,000 clones, 55% to 75% of them singletons, with approximately 2% in the top ten. The chain links TRBV6-4 to TRBJ1-5, with 8 bases matching TRBD1. This TCR came from a woman aged 70-85 years with acute or convalescent COVID-19. The material sequenced was peripheral blood. The CDR3 reads CASSATGVSFNQPQHF. CDR3 sequence (DNA): TGTGCCAGCAGTGCGACAGGGGTGAGCTTTAATCAGCCCCAGCATTTT.